This TCR beta chain was documented in a study of PD-L1 blockade in urothelial cancer. About the study: Median blood clonality was around 0.08, with around 83,000 unique TCRs.

The protocol was immunoSEQ multiplex PCR, while the TCRdb copy is restricted to in-frame clones and leaves out a portion. The sample gives approximately 56,000 clones, less than 90% of which show up once; approximately 14% is in the top ten. This CDR3 region has 11 residues. V shed 5 bases and J shed 9 bases, with 14 bases lying between them. CDR1 and CDR2 (germline): DFQATT, SNEGSKA (reference sequence). Described time point: pretreatment peripheral blood. Between 1 and 8 samples per patient were obtained, pretreatment and on-treatment. This specimen consisted of PBMCs, obtained around atezolizumab (anti-PD-L1) treatment. This chain links TRBV20-1 with TRBJ2-7; D might be TRBD2 (7 bases). The TCR was taken from a man between 65 and 79 years old with urothelial cancer. The CDR3 reads CSAHGGAGQYF. CDR3 DNA sequence: TGCAGTGCTCATGGGGGGGCAGGGCAGTACTTC.